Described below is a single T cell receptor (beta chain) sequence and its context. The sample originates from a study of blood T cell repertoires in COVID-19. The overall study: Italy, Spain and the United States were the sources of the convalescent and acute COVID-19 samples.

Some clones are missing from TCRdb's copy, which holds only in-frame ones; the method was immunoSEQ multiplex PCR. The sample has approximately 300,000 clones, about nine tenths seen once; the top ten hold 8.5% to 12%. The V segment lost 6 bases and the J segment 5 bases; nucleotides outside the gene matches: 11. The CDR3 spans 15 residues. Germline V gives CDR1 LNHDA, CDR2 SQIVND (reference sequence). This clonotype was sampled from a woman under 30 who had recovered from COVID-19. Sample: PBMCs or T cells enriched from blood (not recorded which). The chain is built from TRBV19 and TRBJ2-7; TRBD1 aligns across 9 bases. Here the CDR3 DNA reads TGTGCCAGTAGCGGTCCCGGGACAGGGAGAGACGAGCAGTACTTC. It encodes CASSGPGTGRDEQYF.